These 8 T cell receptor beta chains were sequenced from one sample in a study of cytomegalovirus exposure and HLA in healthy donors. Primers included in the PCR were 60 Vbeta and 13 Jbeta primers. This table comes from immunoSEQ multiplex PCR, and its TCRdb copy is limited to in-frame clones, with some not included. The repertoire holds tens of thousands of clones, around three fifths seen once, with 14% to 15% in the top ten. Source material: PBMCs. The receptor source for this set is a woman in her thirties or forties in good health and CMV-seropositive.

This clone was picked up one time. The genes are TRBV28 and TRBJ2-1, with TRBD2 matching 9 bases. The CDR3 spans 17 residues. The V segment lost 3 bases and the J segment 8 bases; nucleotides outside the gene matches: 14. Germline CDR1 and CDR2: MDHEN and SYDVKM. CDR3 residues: CASSFGGRREGPDEQFF. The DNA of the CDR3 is TGTGCCAGCAGTTTTGGAGGACGGCGGGAGGGCCCGGATGAGCAGTTCTTC.

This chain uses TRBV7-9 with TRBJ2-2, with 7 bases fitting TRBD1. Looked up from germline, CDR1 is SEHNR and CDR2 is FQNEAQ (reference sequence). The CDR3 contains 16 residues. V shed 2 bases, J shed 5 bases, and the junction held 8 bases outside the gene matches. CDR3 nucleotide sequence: TGTGCCAGCAGCTTAAGGGGTACAGGGGAGACCGGGGAGCTGTTTTTT. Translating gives CASSLRGTGETGELFF. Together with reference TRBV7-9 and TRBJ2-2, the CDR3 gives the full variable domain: DTGVSQNPRHKITKRGQNVTFRCDPISEHNRLYWYRQTLGQGPEFLTYFQNEAQLEKSRLLSDRFSAERPKGSFSTLEIQRTEQGDSAMYLCASSLRGTGETGELFFGEGSRLTVL.

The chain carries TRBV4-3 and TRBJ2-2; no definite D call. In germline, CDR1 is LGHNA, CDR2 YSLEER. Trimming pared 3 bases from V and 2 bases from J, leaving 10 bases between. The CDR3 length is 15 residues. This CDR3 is CASSQRLINTGELFF. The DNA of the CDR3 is TGCGCCAGCAGCCAGAGACTTATAAACACCGGGGAGCTGTTTTTT.

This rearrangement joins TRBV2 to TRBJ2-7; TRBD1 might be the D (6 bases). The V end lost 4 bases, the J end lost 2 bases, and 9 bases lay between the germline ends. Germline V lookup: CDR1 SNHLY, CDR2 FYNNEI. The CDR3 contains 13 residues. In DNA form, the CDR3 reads TGTGCCAGCAGTGGACAGGTTCCCTACGAGCAGTACTTC. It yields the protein CASSGQVPYEQYF.

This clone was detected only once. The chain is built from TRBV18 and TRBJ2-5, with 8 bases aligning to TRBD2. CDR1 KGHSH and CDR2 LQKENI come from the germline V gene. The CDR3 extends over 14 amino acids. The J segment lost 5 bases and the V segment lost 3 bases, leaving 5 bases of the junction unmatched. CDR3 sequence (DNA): TGTGCCAGCTCACCGGTACTAGCGGAGGAGACCCAGTACTTC. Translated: CASSPVLAEETQYF.

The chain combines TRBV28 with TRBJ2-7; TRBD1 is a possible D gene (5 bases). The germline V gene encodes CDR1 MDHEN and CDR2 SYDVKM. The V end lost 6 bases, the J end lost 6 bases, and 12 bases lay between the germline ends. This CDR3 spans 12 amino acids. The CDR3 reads CASRGQGSEQYF. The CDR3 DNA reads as TGTGCCAGCAGGGGGCAGGGCTCCGAGCAGTACTTC.

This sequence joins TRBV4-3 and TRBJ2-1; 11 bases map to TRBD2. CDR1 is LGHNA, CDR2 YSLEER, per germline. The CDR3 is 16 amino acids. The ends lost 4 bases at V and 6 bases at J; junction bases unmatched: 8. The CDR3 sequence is CASSRFSGRARNEQFF. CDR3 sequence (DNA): TGCGCCAGCAGCCGATTTAGCGGGAGGGCACGCAATGAGCAGTTCTTC.

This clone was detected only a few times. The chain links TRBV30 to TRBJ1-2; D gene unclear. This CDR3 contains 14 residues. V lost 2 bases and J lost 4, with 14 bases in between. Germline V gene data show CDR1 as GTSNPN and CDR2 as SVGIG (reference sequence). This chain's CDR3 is CAWSLGPSGYGYTF. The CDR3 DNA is TGTGCCTGGAGTCTGGGCCCCAGTGGCTATGGCTACACCTTC.